The 31 T cell receptor beta chains below were found in one sample sequenced in a study of blood T cell repertoires in COVID-19. TCRdb's table, derived via immunoSEQ multiplex PCR, lists solely in-frame clones and lacks some. This sample has some 390,000 clones, with about 88% found just once. The sample comprised peripheral blood. The origin of the receptors is a woman in her 40s with COVID-19, enrolled during active disease.

V is TRBV19 and J is TRBJ1-1, with D tentatively TRBD1 (6 bases). V lost 3 bases to trimming and J lost 6 bases, with 17 bases between them. The CDR3 covers 15 residues. From germline, CDR1 is LNHDA and CDR2 SQIVND (reference sequence). CDR3 sequence reads: CASSIPGLGAAEAFF. The CDR3 DNA reads as TGTGCCAGTAGTATTCCGGGGCTGGGGGCAGCTGAAGCTTTCTTT. Drawing the rest from reference TRBV19 and TRBJ1-1, the complete variable domain is DGGITQSPKYLFRKEGQNVTLSCEQNLNHDAMYWYRQDPGQGLRLIYYSQIVNDFQKGDIAEGYSVSREKKESFPLTVTSAQKNPTAFYLCASSIPGLGAAEAFFGQGTRLTVV.

The chain employs TRBV7-9 and TRBJ1-4; no firm D call. CDR1 is SEHNR and CDR2 is FQNEAQ in the germline V gene (reference sequence). CDR3 length: 14 amino acids. The V end lost 7 bases, the J end lost 0 bases, and 9 bases lay between the germline ends. The CDR3: CASTDFATNEKLFF. In DNA, the CDR3 is TGTGCCAGCACGGACTTTGCAACTAATGAAAAACTGTTTTTT. The full variable domain, rest sourced from reference TRBV7-9 and TRBJ1-4, is DTGVSQNPRHKITKRGQNVTFRCDPISEHNRLYWYRQTLGQGPEFLTYFQNEAQLEKSRLLSDRFSAERPKGSFSTLEIQRTEQGDSAMYLCASTDFATNEKLFFGSGTQLSVL.

V usage is TRBV16 and J usage is TRBJ2-1; tentative D call: TRBD2 (5 bases). The CDR3 is 16 amino acids. Per germline, CDR1 KGHSY and CDR2 FQNENV. The V end lost 8 bases, the J end lost 2 bases, and 19 bases lay between the germline ends. DNA for the CDR3: TGTGCCAGCTCGGGCTGGGAGAGTATGACCTACAATGAGCAGTTCTTC. Its translation is CASSGWESMTYNEQFF.

The V and J genes are TRBV5-4 and TRBJ2-3; TRBD2 matches at 12 bases. V lost 4 bases to trimming and J lost 3 bases; unmatched junction nucleotides: 9. This CDR3 is built from 17 residues. Germline CDR1 SGHNT, CDR2 YYREEE (reference sequence). The CDR3 protein is CASSKGASGGATDTQYF. The CDR3 DNA reads as TGTGCCAGCAGCAAAGGAGCTAGCGGGGGGGCAACAGATACGCAGTATTTT.

V is TRBV27 and J is TRBJ2-7; TRBD1 is a possible D gene (5 bases). Germline assignment: CDR1 MNHEY and CDR2 SMNVEV (reference sequence). CDR3 size: 16 residues. Trimming removed 2 bases at V and 2 bases at J, with 16 bases between. CDR3 bases: TGTGCCAGCAGTTTAGAGCTGGGAACAGGACCCTACGAGCAGTACTTC. Protein product: CASSLELGTGPYEQYF.

The rearrangement joins TRBV11-2 to TRBJ2-1; 10 nucleotides agree with TRBD2. The CDR3 contains 19 residues. Germline assignment: CDR1 SGHAT and CDR2 FQNNGV. V lost 0 bases, J lost 0 bases, and 8 bases stayed unmatched. The CDR3 protein is CASSLDAVASGSSYNEQFF. The CDR3 bases are TGTGCCAGCAGCTTAGATGCGGTAGCTAGCGGGAGCTCCTACAATGAGCAGTTCTTC.

V and J are TRBV7-3 and TRBJ2-7; no firm D call. Deletions cut 5 bases from V and 3 bases from J, with 11 bases between. CDR3 length: 13 residues. Per the germline V gene, CDR1 is SGHTA and CDR2 is FQGTGA. CDR3 region: CASSAFRGYEQYF. The CDR3, as DNA: TGTGCCAGCAGCGCCTTTCGAGGCTACGAGCAGTACTTC.

This clone was counted a single time. The chain joins TRBV27 to TRBJ1-2; 10 nucleotides align to TRBD1. Per the germline V gene, CDR1 is MNHEY and CDR2 is SMNVEV (reference sequence). V shed 7 bases, J shed 2 bases, and the junction held 19 bases outside the gene matches. The CDR3 contains 19 residues. The CDR3 is CASTFLKAPGTGENYGYTF. Here the CDR3 DNA reads TGTGCCAGCACCTTCCTGAAAGCCCCCGGGACAGGGGAGAACTATGGCTACACCTTC.

The chain uses TRBV28 and TRBJ1-1; no definite D call. Per germline, CDR1 MDHEN and CDR2 SYDVKM. V was pared by 2 bases and J by 0 bases, with 13 bases between. The CDR3 spans 16 residues. This chain's CDR3 is CASSLGPQLMNTEAFF. The CDR3 DNA sequence: TGTGCCAGCAGTTTAGGGCCACAGCTCATGAACACTGAAGCTTTCTTT.

V gene TRBV2 combines with J gene TRBJ1-2; 8 bases fit TRBD1. The germline gives CDR1 SNHLY, CDR2 FYNNEI. V lost 3 bases and J lost 9; bases outside the gene matches: 6. The CDR3 length is 13 residues. CDR3 DNA: TGTGCCAGCAGTGACCGGACAGGGCCGAGCTACACCTTC. It yields the protein CASSDRTGPSYTF.

This sequence joins TRBV10-3 and TRBJ2-3; 10 nucleotides align to TRBD2. Germline CDR1 is ENHRY and CDR2 is SYGVKD. The trim removed 5 bases at V and 5 bases at J, leaving 4 bases unmatched. The CDR3 extends over 14 amino acids. The chain's CDR3 is CAISSGRARDTQYF. The CDR3 DNA is TGTGCCATCAGTAGCGGGAGGGCCCGAGATACGCAGTATTTT.

To note about this clone: Other DNA sequences within the sample encode an identical CDR3. The chain is built from TRBV2 and TRBJ1-6, with D hard to call. Trimming removed 1 base from V and 8 bases from J, with 9 bases in between. Germline-derived CDR1 and CDR2 are SNHLY and FYNNEI. The CDR3 is made up of 14 amino acids. CDR3 in amino acids: CASSEGRVHSPLHF. The DNA for the CDR3 is TGTGCCAGCAGTGAAGGACGGGTTCATTCACCCCTCCACTTT. Looking up the rest from reference TRBV2 and TRBJ1-6 gives the full variable domain: EPEVTQTPSHQVTQMGQEVILRCVPISNHLYFYWYRQILGQKVEFLVSFYNNEISEKSEIFDDQFSVERPDGSNFTLKIRSTKLEDSAMYFCASSEGRVHSPLHFGNGTRLTVT.

The V call is TRBV2, the J call TRBJ2-5; tentatively, D is TRBD1 (6 bases). Per the germline V gene, CDR1 is SNHLY and CDR2 is FYNNEI. Trimming left V 4 bases short and J 5 bases short, with 11 bases between. This CDR3 spans 13 amino acids. The CDR3 DNA is TGTGCCAGCAGTGGGACAGAGGCGGAGACCCAGTACTTC. The encoded protein is CASSGTEAETQYF.

The rearrangement uses TRBV27 and TRBJ1-5; a weak D match, TRBD1 (6 bases). The V end was cut by 5 bases, the J end by 6 bases, with 17 bases between. The CDR3 runs 15 residues. Germline V gene sequence: CDR1 MNHEY, CDR2 SMNVEV (reference sequence). This CDR3 reads CASSSVGAGGQPQHF. In nucleotides, the CDR3 is TGTGCCAGCAGTAGTGTGGGGGCGGGAGGTCAGCCCCAGCATTTT.

The rearrangement joins TRBV19 to TRBJ2-7; 8 bases are a match to TRBD2. The CDR3 totals 13 residues. Germline CDR1 is LNHDA and CDR2 is SQIVND (reference sequence). V was pared by 3 bases and J by 9 bases, with 7 bases of the junction left unmatched. CDR3: CASSIGREAGQYF. The CDR3 bases are TGTGCCAGTAGTATCGGGCGGGAGGCCGGGCAGTACTTC. Complete variable domain (other parts from reference TRBV19 and TRBJ2-7): DGGITQSPKYLFRKEGQNVTLSCEQNLNHDAMYWYRQDPGQGLRLIYYSQIVNDFQKGDIAEGYSVSREKKESFPLTVTSAQKNPTAFYLCASSIGREAGQYFGPGTRLTVT.

This chain uses TRBV28 with TRBJ2-1; the match to TRBD2 covers 11 bases. The V gene's germline CDR1 is MDHEN and CDR2 SYDVKM. This CDR3 is built from 16 residues. V shed 4 bases, J shed 5 bases, and the junction held 7 bases outside the gene matches. The CDR3 DNA reads TGTGCCAGCAGTTCATTCAGACTAGCGGGGAACAATGAGCAGTTCTTC. Its translation: CASSSFRLAGNNEQFF.

The chain uses TRBV21-1 and TRBJ2-1; TRBD2 reflects the table's D call only, with no check against the DNA. TRBV21-1 constitutes a pseudogene. This CDR3 spans 15 amino acids. The CDR3, as DNA: TGTGCCAGCAGGCCCGGGACTAGCGGGAGATATGAGCAGTTCTTC. Its translation is CASRPGTSGRYEQFF.

The J gene is TRBJ1-5, the V gene TRBV28; 8 bases line up with TRBD1. The J segment lost 0 bases and the V segment lost 5 bases, leaving 6 bases of the junction unmatched. The CDR3 is 16 residues long. CDR1 is MDHEN, CDR2 SYDVKM, per germline. CDR3 coding DNA: TGTGCCAGCAGTATCCCCAGGGGGCCTAGCAATCAGCCCCAGCATTTT. Protein sequence: CASSIPRGPSNQPQHF. The variable domain in full, with the rest retrieved from reference TRBV28 and TRBJ1-5, is DVKVTQSSRYLVKRTGEKVFLECVQDMDHENMFWYRQDPGLGLRLIYFSYDVKMKEKGDIPEGYSVSREKKERFSLILESASTNQTSMYLCASSIPRGPSNQPQHFGDGTRLSIL.

V is TRBV4-1 and J is TRBJ2-6; D call uncertain. The CDR3 sequence is 18 residues long. Germline assignment: CDR1 MGHRA and CDR2 YSYEKL. V lost 1 base and J lost 0, with 13 bases in between. For the CDR3, the DNA is TGCGCCAGCAGCCAAGCTTCAGGTATTTTCTCTGGGGCCAACGTCCTGACTTTC. Translated, it gives CASSQASGIFSGANVLTF.

The chain employs TRBV7-2 and TRBJ2-7; weak D call: TRBD2 (5 bases). CDR3 length equals 15 residues. CDR1 and CDR2 (germline): SGHTA, FQGNSA. V lost 1 base and J lost 4, with 14 bases in between. In DNA form, the CDR3 reads TGTGCCAGCAGCTTAGGTCGTGGGCCGGGGTACGAGCAGTACTTC. It encodes CASSLGRGPGYEQYF.

V is TRBV7-2 and J is TRBJ1-5; the match to TRBD1 covers 9 bases. CDR1 and CDR2 from the germline V gene are SGHTA and FQGNSA. The CDR3 has 14 amino acids. The junction had 6 bases not matched to a gene; V was cut back by 5 bases and J by 7 bases. The CDR3 nucleotides read TGTGCCAGCAGCGGGGACAGGGTACTACAGCCCCAGCATTTT. Residues: CASSGDRVLQPQHF.

The rearrangement links TRBV11-2 to TRBJ1-4; 10 positions agree with TRBD1. The length of the CDR3 is 14 residues. J lost 10 bases, V lost 6 bases, and 8 bases had no gene match. From germline, CDR1 is SGHAT and CDR2 FQNNGV. The CDR3 sequence is CASSSGTGVIKLFF. DNA of the CDR3: TGTGCCAGCAGTTCCGGGACAGGGGTTATAAAACTGTTTTTT.

The V and J genes are TRBV6-2 or TRBV6-3 and TRBJ1-2; maybe TRBD1 (6 bases). The CDR3 extends over 13 amino acids. Germline loops: CDR1 MNHEY, CDR2 SVGEGT. Trimming shortened V by 0 bases and J by 9 bases, and 11 bases separated the two germline ends. The CDR3 DNA reads as TGTGCCAGCAGTTACTCGATACAGGGAAGCTACACCTTC. Encoded protein: CASSYSIQGSYTF.

The chain links TRBV5-1 to TRBJ2-1, with 8 bases aligning to TRBD2. The CDR3 extends over 15 amino acids. V was clipped by 5 bases and J by 4 bases; unmatched bases: 8. CDR1 and CDR2 from the germline V gene are SGHRS and YFSETQ. This CDR3 reads CASRPSGSFYNEQFF. CDR3 DNA sequence: TGCGCCAGCAGGCCCAGCGGGAGTTTTTACAATGAGCAGTTCTTC.

The V gene is TRBV6-4, the J gene TRBJ1-1, with D possibly TRBD1 on 6 matching bases. V lost 4 bases and J lost 1, with 13 bases in between. Germline values: CDR1 MRHNA, CDR2 SNTAGT. This CDR3 is built from 15 residues. The chain's CDR3 is CASSAEGGENTEAFF. The DNA of the CDR3 is TGTGCCAGCAGTGCCGAGGGGGGGGAGAACACTGAAGCTTTCTTT.

The chain employs TRBV12-3 or TRBV12-4 and TRBJ1-5, with 7 nucleotides matching TRBD1. V lost 4 bases, J lost 6 bases, and 3 bases stayed unmatched. The CDR3 length is 13 residues. CDR3 sequence: CASSYRGTQPQHF. The CDR3 DNA sequence: TGTGCCAGCAGTTACAGGGGTACTCAGCCCCAGCATTTT.

This clone was picked up one time. Other DNA sequences from this sample encode an identical CDR3 as well. V and J are TRBV10-3 and TRBJ1-1, with a weak D call TRBD1 (5 bases). This CDR3 has 13 amino acids. Trimming removed 2 bases at V and 1 base at J, with 5 bases between. CDR1 ENHRY and CDR2 SYGVKD come from the germline V gene. In DNA form, the CDR3 reads TGTGCCATCAGTGAGAGGGGGAACACTGAAGCTTTCTTT. It specifies CAISERGNTEAFF.

This clone was recorded a few times. This chain joins TRBV9 and TRBJ1-2; maybe TRBD1 (5 bases). Germline CDR1 is SGDLS and CDR2 is YYNGEE. Between the trimmed V and J ends, which lost 6 bases and 6 bases, there was a span of 15 bases. This CDR3 is 13 amino acids long. This CDR3 is CASNQGERDGYTF. In DNA, the CDR3 is TGTGCCAGCAACCAAGGGGAACGGGATGGCTACACCTTC.

The chain employs TRBV7-2 and TRBJ1-2; a weak D match, TRBD1 (5 bases). Trimming shortened V by 2 bases and J by 0 bases, and 7 bases separated the two germline ends. CDR3 length equals 14 residues. The germline V gene encodes CDR1 SGHTA and CDR2 FQGNSA. This CDR3 is CASSLSTANYGYTF. CDR3 DNA: TGTGCCAGCAGCTTATCGACAGCTAACTATGGCTACACCTTC.

The CDR3: CASSLSDWGANEKLFF. The CDR3 region has the DNA TGTGCCAGCAGCCTCAGCGATTGGGGGGCTAATGAAAAACTGTTTTTT. V gene TRBV7-9 combines with J gene TRBJ1-4, with D perhaps matching TRBD1 (5 bases). CDR3 length: 16 residues. Trimming left V 5 bases short and J 3 bases short, with 16 bases between. The germline V gene encodes CDR1 SEHNR and CDR2 FQNEAQ (reference sequence).

The genes are TRBV4-1 and TRBJ2-7; TRBD2 might be the D (6 bases). CDR3 size: 16 residues. Germline CDR1 is MGHRA and CDR2 is YSYEKL. Trimming pared 2 bases from V and 4 bases from J, leaving 18 bases between. The CDR3 coding sequence is TGCGCCAGCAGCCAACGCGGCGGGAAAGGTTGGTACGAGCAGTACTTC. It yields the protein CASSQRGGKGWYEQYF.